These 4 T cell receptor beta chains share one sample of origin, sequenced in a study of cytomegalovirus exposure and HLA in healthy donors. Produced via immunoSEQ multiplex PCR; TCRdb's table is partial and in-frame only. The repertoire holds fewer than 400,000 clones, with 88% as singletons. Sequenced sample: PBMCs. These receptors originate from a man aged 25-45 years in good health and CMV-seronegative.

This chain uses TRBV4-2 with TRBJ1-1; D remains unclear. Trimming cost V 3 bases and J 11 bases, with 16 bases left between them. Germline-derived CDR1 and CDR2 are LGHNA and YNFKEQ. The CDR3 extends over 13 amino acids. The CDR3 bases are TGTGCCAGCAGCCAGGCCGGGAGCTTAGGGGCTTTCTTT. Its translation is CASSQAGSLGAFF.

This clone was recorded at least ten times. V and J are TRBV27 and TRBJ1-6; the D is unclear. In germline, CDR1 is MNHEY, CDR2 SMNVEV (reference sequence). This CDR3 contains 13 residues. Trimming took off 0 bases at V and 10 bases at J, with 7 bases between the two ends. DNA of the CDR3: TGTGCCAGCAGTTTATCCGAGTGGTCACCCCTCCACTTT. Amino acids: CASSLSEWSPLHF.

The chain has TRBV5-1 and TRBJ1-1; D is unresolved. Germline V gene data show CDR1 as SGHRS and CDR2 as YFSETQ. V lost 0 bases to trimming and J lost 1 base, with 13 bases between them. The CDR3 is 16 amino acids. CDR3 bases: TGCGCCAGCAGCTTGGAGGCTCGGGATAGGAACACTGAAGCTTTCTTT. Its protein product is CASSLEARDRNTEAFF.

The chain links TRBV4-3 to TRBJ2-1, with TRBD1 as a possible D gene (5 bases). Germline CDR1 and CDR2: LGHNA and YSLEER. The CDR3 is 14 amino acids. V was trimmed by 1 base and J by 2 bases, leaving 6 bases between them. The CDR3 is CASSQVGAYNEQFF. The CDR3 DNA is TGCGCCAGCAGCCAAGTAGGGGCCTACAATGAGCAGTTCTTC.